Following are 25 T cell receptor beta chains from one sample sequenced in a study of blood T cell repertoires in COVID-19. This table comes from immunoSEQ multiplex PCR, and its TCRdb copy is limited to in-frame clones, with some not included. The sample shows under 300,000 clones, 86% of them seen only once. The sequencing input was peripheral blood. Receptors were obtained from a man between 18 and 29 years old with active or convalescent COVID-19.

This clone has a single count. This chain connects TRBV5-8 to TRBJ2-1; D may be TRBD2 (5 bases). There are 13 residues in the CDR3. V lost 4 bases and J 0 bases, leaving 5 bases between the germline ends. In germline, CDR1 is SGHTS, CDR2 YDEGEE. The CDR3: CASSGSSYNEQFF. In DNA form, the CDR3 reads TGTGCCAGCAGCGGGAGCTCCTACAATGAGCAGTTCTTC. Together with reference TRBV5-8 and TRBJ2-1, the CDR3 gives the full variable domain: EAGVTQSPTHLIKTRGQQATLRCSPISGHTSVYWYQQALGLGLQFLLWYDEGEERNRGNFPPRFSGRQFPNYSSELNVNALELEDSALYLCASSGSSYNEQFFGPGTRLTVL.

This clone was observed a handful of times. The rearrangement uses TRBV5-1 and TRBJ1-6; D perhaps matches TRBD1 (6 bases). The ends were cut back, 4 bases at V and 14 bases at J, with 19 bases in the middle. This CDR3 contains 14 residues. Germline CDR1 SGHRS, CDR2 YFSETQ. The CDR3 nucleotides read TGCGCCAGCAGCCCAGGACAGCTCCGCGGGTCCCTCCACTTT. Its translation: CASSPGQLRGSLHF.

The CDR3 DNA reads TGTGCCAGCAGTGACGACTACCAAGAGACCCAGTACTTC. It translates to CASSDDYQETQYF. V usage is TRBV25-1 and J usage is TRBJ2-5; no clear D. Per the germline V gene, CDR1 is MGHDK and CDR2 is SYGVNS. Trimming cost V 3 bases and J 0 bases, with 5 bases left between them. The CDR3 contains 13 residues.

V and J are TRBV6-5 and TRBJ1-2; possibly TRBD1 for D (6 bases). CDR1 is MNHEY, CDR2 SVGAGI, per germline. CDR3 length: 15 residues. V dropped 7 bases and J dropped 3 bases, with 18 bases sitting between them. The CDR3 protein is CASMDTGTSYYGYTF. Written as DNA, the CDR3 is TGTGCCAGCATGGATACAGGGACCTCCTACTATGGCTACACCTTC.

This sequence joins TRBV18 and TRBJ2-5, with D perhaps TRBD1 (6 bases). This CDR3 contains 16 residues. Germline V lookup: CDR1 KGHSH, CDR2 LQKENI. Trimming left V 3 bases short and J 2 bases short, with 16 bases between. CDR3 sequence reads: CASSPGSRGHQETQYF. In nucleotides, the CDR3 is TGTGCCAGCTCACCTGGGTCCAGGGGCCATCAAGAGACCCAGTACTTC.

Many counts were recorded for this clone. Other DNA sequences within the sample encode an identical CDR3. This chain connects TRBV7-9 to TRBJ1-3; TRBD1 might be the D (6 bases). Between the trimmed V and J ends, which lost 4 bases and 0 bases, there was a span of 10 bases. The CDR3 covers 15 residues. Per germline, CDR1 SEHNR and CDR2 FQNEAQ (reference sequence). The CDR3: CASSYGQHSGNTIYF. CDR3 coding DNA: TGTGCCAGCAGCTACGGACAGCACTCTGGAAACACCATATATTTT.

This rearrangement joins TRBV2 to TRBJ1-2; 8 nucleotides match TRBD1. CDR1 and CDR2 from the germline V gene are SNHLY and FYNNEI. Unmatched junction bases numbered 11, after V lost 6 bases and J lost 11 bases. CDR3 length: 13 amino acids. The CDR3 DNA follows: TGTGCCAGCAGCTACGGACAGGGTCAAGGGTACACCTTC. Its translation: CASSYGQGQGYTF.

V is TRBV4-2 and J is TRBJ2-5; 13 bases map to TRBD2. Germline V gene data show CDR1 as LGHNA and CDR2 as YNFKEQ. The CDR3 is 16 residues long. J lost 4 bases, V lost 1 base, and 3 bases had no gene match. CDR3 nucleotides: TGTGCCAGCAGCCAAGGGACTAGCGGGAGTGGAGAGACCCAGTACTTC. Translation gives CASSQGTSGSGETQYF.

This clone turned up a few times. The gene calls are TRBV5-4 and TRBJ1-1, with 7 bases lining up with TRBD1. Trimming at V came to 4 bases and at J to 3 bases, leaving 9 bases not matched to a gene. CDR3 length equals 15 residues. CDR1 and CDR2 (germline): SGHNT, YYREEE (reference sequence). The chain's CDR3 is CASSPATGLDTEAFF. The CDR3 DNA reads as TGTGCCAGCAGCCCCGCGACAGGGCTTGACACTGAAGCTTTCTTT.

The chain is built from TRBV6-1 and TRBJ1-1; no definite D call. The CDR3 consists of 14 residues. The V gene lost 2 bases and the J gene lost 0 bases, with 7 bases spanning the gap. CDR1 and CDR2 (germline): MNHNS, SASEGT. The CDR3 DNA follows: TGTGCCAGCAGTGAAAACGGGATGAACACTGAAGCTTTCTTT. Amino acid sequence: CASSENGMNTEAFF.

V gene TRBV9 combines with J gene TRBJ2-3, with D possibly being TRBD2 (6 bases). The CDR3 length is 13 residues. V was shortened by 7 bases and J by 0 bases, with 9 bases between the two germline ends. CDR1 and CDR2 from the germline V gene are SGDLS and YYNGEE. For the CDR3, the DNA is TGTGCCAGCCGGGACTCCAGCACAGATACGCAGTATTTT. Protein sequence: CASRDSSTDTQYF.

The gene calls are TRBV2 and TRBJ2-1, with a possible D match to TRBD2 (5 bases). V was shortened by 8 bases and J by 10 bases, with 15 bases between the two germline ends. The germline V gene has CDR1 SNHLY and CDR2 FYNNEI. The CDR3 loop spans 12 amino acids. CDR3 amino acids: CASLYTQREQFF. The CDR3 DNA reads TGTGCCAGCCTTTACACCCAGCGGGAGCAGTTCTTC.

J is TRBJ1-2 and V is TRBV10-3; no firm D call. V was clipped by 0 bases and J by 0 bases, with 8 bases between them. The CDR3 spans 15 residues. CDR1 and CDR2 (germline): ENHRY, SYGVKD. The CDR3 nucleotides read TGTGCCATCAGTGAGTCTCCCCAGACTAACTATGGCTACACCTTC. Translated, it gives CAISESPQTNYGYTF.

This clone was detected only a few times. The CDR3 DNA is TGTGCCAGCAGCGCAGGGGGGAGCACCGGGGAGCTGTTTTTT. Its protein is CASSAGGSTGELFF. V and J are TRBV9 and TRBJ2-2; possible D gene TRBD1, 7 bases. Deletions cut 3 bases from V and 4 bases from J, with 10 bases between. From germline, CDR1 is SGDLS and CDR2 YYNGEE. The CDR3 length is 14 residues.

This chain uses TRBV2 with TRBJ2-7, with TRBD2 matching over 10 bases. The CDR3 runs 14 residues. Germline V gives CDR1 SNHLY, CDR2 FYNNEI. Losses at the gene ends were 10 bases for V and 5 bases for J; bases not matched to a gene: 11. The CDR3 DNA is TGTGCCACGAAGCCGGGACTAGCGACCCACGAGCAGTACTTC. Protein: CATKPGLATHEQYF.

The V gene is TRBV18, the J gene TRBJ1-1; TRBD1 is a possible D gene (5 bases). V was shortened by 3 bases and J by 4 bases, with 12 bases between the two germline ends. CDR3 length: 14 amino acids. The germline CDR1 and CDR2 sequences are KGHSH and LQKENI. In nucleotides, the CDR3 is TGTGCCAGCTCACCGCAGGGTTCGGGCACTGAAGCTTTCTTT. Residues: CASSPQGSGTEAFF.

The CDR3 spells CASSGRGGTEAFF. CDR3 nucleotide sequence: TGTGCCAGTAGTGGCCGGGGGGGGACTGAAGCTTTCTTT. The chain uses TRBV19 and TRBJ1-1; D perhaps matches TRBD1 (5 bases). The CDR3 consists of 13 residues. V lost 5 bases and J lost 5, with 12 bases in between. Germline assignment: CDR1 LNHDA and CDR2 SQIVND (reference sequence).

The V call is TRBV11-2, the J call TRBJ2-7; D unresolved. Germline values: CDR1 SGHAT, CDR2 FQNNGV. Trimming shortened V by 5 bases and J by 0 bases, and 11 bases separated the two germline ends. This CDR3 has 14 residues. CDR3 in amino acids: CASSTGFYSYEQYF. Written as DNA, the CDR3 is TGTGCCAGCAGCACCGGGTTTTACTCCTACGAGCAGTACTTC. The full variable domain, its missing parts supplied by reference TRBV11-2 and TRBJ2-7, is EAGVAQSPRYKIIEKRQSVAFWCNPISGHATLYWYQQILGQGPKLLIQFQNNGVVDDSQLPKDRFSAERLKGVDSTLKIQPAKLEDSAVYLCASSTGFYSYEQYFGPGTRLTVT.

The chain has TRBV2 and TRBJ1-3, with D possibly matching TRBD1 (5 bases). The CDR3 is 12 amino acids. Per the germline V gene, CDR1 is SNHLY and CDR2 is FYNNEI. Trimming removed 8 bases at V and 4 bases at J, with 9 bases between. Written as DNA, the CDR3 is TGTGCCAGCCGGGGGTACGGAAACACCATATATTTT. This translates into CASRGYGNTIYF.

The chain has TRBV5-4 and TRBJ1-2; perhaps TRBD1 as D (6 bases). The CDR3 sequence is 15 residues long. Between the trimmed V and J ends, which lost 4 bases and 0 bases, there was a span of 13 bases. Per germline, CDR1 SGHNT and CDR2 YYREEE (reference sequence). The CDR3 bases are TGTGCCAGCAGCATTCCAGGGGAAACTAACTATGGCTACACCTTC. Its protein is CASSIPGETNYGYTF.

The sample holds one count of this clone. The chain recombines TRBV28 with TRBJ2-4, with TRBD1 as a possible D gene (5 bases). V dropped 5 bases and J dropped 0 bases, with 8 bases sitting between them. Germline assignment: CDR1 MDHEN and CDR2 SYDVKM. The CDR3 length is 14 residues. The CDR3, as DNA: TGTGCCAGCAGTGGGGCACTAGCCAAAAACATTCAGTACTTC. Translated: CASSGALAKNIQYF.

The rearrangement joins TRBV27 to TRBJ2-1; D may be TRBD2 (6 bases). The V gene's germline CDR1 is MNHEY and CDR2 SMNVEV (reference sequence). The CDR3 length is 17 residues. Trimming stripped 2 bases from V and 2 bases from J, with 16 bases between. DNA for the CDR3: TGTGCCAGCAGTTTACTCCTCACCGGGAGCCCCTACAATGAGCAGTTCTTC. Translation gives CASSLLLTGSPYNEQFF.

The chain couples TRBV6-4 to TRBJ2-3; D might be TRBD2 (5 bases). V was cut by 3 bases and J by 5 bases, with 15 bases left in between. Germline CDR1 and CDR2: MRHNA and SNTAGT. This CDR3 comprises 15 residues. The CDR3 here is CASSEFRTSRDTQYF. CDR3 coding DNA: TGTGCCAGCAGTGAGTTTAGGACTTCAAGAGATACGCAGTATTTT.

This clone was counted a few times. The chain has TRBV11-3 and TRBJ2-3, with 10 positions matching TRBD1. J was trimmed by 3 bases and V by 0 bases; bases with no gene match: 0. The CDR3 covers 15 residues. CDR1 SGHNT and CDR2 YENEEA come from the germline V gene. CDR3 in amino acids: CASSLEDRGTDTQYF. In nucleotides, the CDR3 is TGTGCCAGCAGCTTAGAGGACAGGGGGACAGATACGCAGTATTTT.

The chain employs TRBV15 and TRBJ1-4, with a possible D match to TRBD1 (5 bases). V shed 1 base and J shed 0 bases, with 12 bases lying between them. Germline V gene data show CDR1 as LNHNV and CDR2 as YYDKDF (reference sequence). CDR3 length: 17 residues. CDR3 in amino acids: CATSRGRGVATNEKLFF. CDR3 in DNA: TGTGCCACCAGCAGAGGGAGGGGAGTGGCAACTAATGAAAAACTGTTTTTT. Together with reference TRBV15 and TRBJ1-4, the CDR3 gives the full variable domain: DAMVIQNPRYQVTQFGKPVTLSCSQTLNHNVMYWYQQKSSQAPKLLFHYYDKDFNNEADTPDNFQSRRPNTSFCFLDIRSPGLGDTAMYLCATSRGRGVATNEKLFFGSGTQLSVL.